Listed below are T cell receptor beta chains from one sample, sequenced in a study of cytomegalovirus exposure and HLA in healthy donors. The method was immunoSEQ multiplex PCR; TCRdb's version includes in-frame clones alone and lacks a portion of them. This sample yields over 95,000 clones, of which roughly 69% are seen a single time; about 2% belongs to the top ten. What was sequenced was PBMCs. These receptors all stem from a human donor in good health. The conserved cysteine and the conserved F or W are not part of the CDR3 here.

v_gene	j_gene	CDR3aa
TRBV7-7	TRBJ2-1	ASSLSLTPYNEQF
TRBV6-4	TRBJ2-2	ASSRGGNTGELF
TRBV6-5	TRBJ2-7	ASRNWASYEQY
TRBV4-3	TRBJ2-2	ASSQDGGAQGGELF
TRBV28	TRBJ1-1	ASSYQGAGNTEAF
TRBV9	TRBJ2-5	ASSGYSGKETQY
TRBV19	TRBJ2-7	ASSLYQDPTGEQY
TRBV30	TRBJ2-4	AWADGNGDIQY
TRBV4-3	TRBJ2-2	ASSQRGGRGELF
TRBV21-1	TRBJ2-7	ASSKEGVCEQY
TRBV5-6	TRBJ2-2	ASSLGLAGVTGELF
TRBV9	TRBJ1-4	ASSVGQNTNEKLF
TRBV4-3	TRBJ2-1	ASSQATILSSYNEQF
TRBV30	TRBJ2-1	AWIGPGGASGVNEQF
TRBV28	TRBJ2-5	ASLDSGYQETQY
TRBV5-1	TRBJ2-7	ASSPQGPLYEQY
TRBV6-5	TRBJ1-1	ASTFGLSNTEAF
TRBV5-1	TRBJ1-6	ASSLGDRGPSPLH
TRBV11-3	TRBJ2-3	ASSSTDTQY
TRBV7-3	TRBJ2-7	ASSPSPTRRAGFYEQY
TRBV2	TRBJ2-7	ASSAGLAAYEQY
TRBV5-1	TRBJ2-2	ASRPTSAYTGELF
TRBV28	TRBJ2-1	ASSLNPGQGNNEQF
TRBV6-1	TRBJ2-3	ASSTTGGRTDTQY
TRBV28	TRBJ2-1	ASSIRNEQF
TRBV7-2	TRBJ2-5	ASTPQGAGETQY
TRBV6-1	TRBJ1-1	ASRLGGGTEAF
TRBV7-2	TRBJ1-2	ASSLGDRGNLRGYT
TRBV29-1	TRBJ2-1	SVEPDLGGPYNEQF
TRBV5-1	TRBJ2-1	ASSRREGLNEQF
TRBV5-4	TRBJ1-2	ASSFASGYT
TRBV10-1	TRBJ2-3	ASSDGGTDTQY
TRBV6-5	NA	ASSPRRTGIYEQY
TRBV6-1	TRBJ2-7	ASSPPGVHPYEQY
TRBV14	TRBJ2-7	ASSRTGLSYEQY
TRBV28	TRBJ1-2	ASRQGLGYT
TRBV6-6	TRBJ1-4	ASSYSGGANEKLF
TRBV12-5	TRBJ2-3	ASGPGSFTDTQY
TRBV5-1	TRBJ1-1	ASSLAEGVGTEAF
TRBV28	TRBJ2-5	ASSLYPATSGGETQY
TRBV13	TRBJ2-7	ASSLGRGRTGGTYEQY
TRBV28	TRBJ1-5	ASRPQGSGNQPQH
TRBV27	TRBJ1-5	ASSPLGHYTQPQH
TRBV5-1	TRBJ2-1	ASSPTSGSGNEQF
TRBV30	TRBJ1-1	AWRFRALNTEAF
TRBV11-2	TRBJ2-2	ASSLGQSNTGELF
TRBV29-1	TRBJ2-1	SVEDSLARYNEQF
TRBV30	TRBJ2-6	AWSRGQMAGANVLT
TRBV28	TRBJ2-1	ASSRGRGNEQF
TRBV6-5	TRBJ1-5	ASNAVPGQPQH
TRBV15	TRBJ2-1	ATSGRRTSGRENEQF
TRBV6-6	TRBJ1-1	ASRAGQFNTEAF
TRBV6-1	TRBJ1-1	ASTYQGAGNTEAF